This T cell receptor beta chain appears in the sequencing data of a study of cytomegalovirus exposure and HLA in healthy donors. Both 60 Vbeta primers and 13 Jbeta primers went into the PCR. Sequencing was performed with immunoSEQ multiplex PCR; in TCRdb, only in-frame clones are kept and a portion is missing. The table lists tens of thousands of clones. The CDR3 is made up of 16 amino acids. Germline-derived CDR1 and CDR2 are MNHEY and SMNVEV (reference sequence). Trimming left V 8 bases short and J 0 bases short, with 14 bases between. The chain carries TRBV27 and TRBJ2-6; no definite D call. The TCR was taken from a man aged 45-60 years in good health and CMV-seronegative. Material: PBMCs. CDR3 sequence reads: CASLAVYRSGANVLTF. The CDR3, as DNA: TGTGCCAGCCTGGCAGTTTATCGCTCTGGGGCCAACGTCCTGACTTTC. The entire variable domain, with the rest obtained from reference TRBV27 and TRBJ2-6, is as follows: EAQVTQNPRYLITVTGKKLTVTCSQNMNHEYMSWYRQDPGLGLRQIYYSMNVEVTDKGDVPEGYKVSRKEKRNFPLILESPSPNQTSLYFCASLAVYRSGANVLTFGAGSRLTVL.